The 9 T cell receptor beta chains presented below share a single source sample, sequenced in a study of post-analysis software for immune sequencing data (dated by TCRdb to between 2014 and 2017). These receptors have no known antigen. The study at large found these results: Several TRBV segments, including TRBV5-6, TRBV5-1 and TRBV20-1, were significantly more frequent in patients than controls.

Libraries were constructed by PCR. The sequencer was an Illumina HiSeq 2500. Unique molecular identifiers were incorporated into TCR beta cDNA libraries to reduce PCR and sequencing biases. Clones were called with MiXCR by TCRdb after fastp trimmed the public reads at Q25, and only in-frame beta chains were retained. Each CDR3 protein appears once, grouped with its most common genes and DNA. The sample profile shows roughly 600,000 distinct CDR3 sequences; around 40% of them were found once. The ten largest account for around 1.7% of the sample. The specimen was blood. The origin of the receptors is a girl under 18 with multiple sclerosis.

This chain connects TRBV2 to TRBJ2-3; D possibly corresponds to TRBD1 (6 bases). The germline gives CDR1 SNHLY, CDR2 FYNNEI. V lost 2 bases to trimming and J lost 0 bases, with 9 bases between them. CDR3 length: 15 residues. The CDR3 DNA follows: TGTGCCAGCAGTGAAACAGGGATAAGCACAGATACGCAGTATTTT. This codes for CASSETGISTDTQYF.

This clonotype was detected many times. The CDR3 reads CSAPDSGTGEQYF. CDR3 in DNA: TGCAGCGCCCCAGACTCCGGTACGGGGGAGCAGTACTTC. The rearrangement joins TRBV20-1 to TRBJ2-7; D perhaps matches TRBD2 (5 bases). The CDR3 sequence is 13 residues long. Per the germline V gene, CDR1 is DFQATT and CDR2 is SNEGSKA (reference sequence).

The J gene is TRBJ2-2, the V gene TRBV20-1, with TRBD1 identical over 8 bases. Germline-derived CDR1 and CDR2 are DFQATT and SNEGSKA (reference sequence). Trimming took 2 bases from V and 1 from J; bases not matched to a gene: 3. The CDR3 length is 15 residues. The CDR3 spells CSARLGTGNTGELFF. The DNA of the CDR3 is TGCAGTGCTAGATTGGGGACAGGGAACACCGGGGAGCTGTTTTTT.

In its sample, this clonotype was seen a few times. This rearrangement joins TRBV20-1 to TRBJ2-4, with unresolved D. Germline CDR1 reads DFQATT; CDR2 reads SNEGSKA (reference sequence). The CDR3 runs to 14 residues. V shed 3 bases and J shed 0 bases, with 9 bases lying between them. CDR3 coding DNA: TGCAGTGCTAGCGGTCCCCTAGCCAAAAACATTCAGTACTTC. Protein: CSASGPLAKNIQYF.

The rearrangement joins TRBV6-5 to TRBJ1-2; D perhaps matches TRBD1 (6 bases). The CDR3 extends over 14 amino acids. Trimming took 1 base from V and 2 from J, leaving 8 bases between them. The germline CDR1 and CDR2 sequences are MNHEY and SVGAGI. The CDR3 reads CASSYWGPNYGYTF. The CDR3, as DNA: TGTGCCAGCAGTTACTGGGGGCCGAACTATGGCTACACCTTC.

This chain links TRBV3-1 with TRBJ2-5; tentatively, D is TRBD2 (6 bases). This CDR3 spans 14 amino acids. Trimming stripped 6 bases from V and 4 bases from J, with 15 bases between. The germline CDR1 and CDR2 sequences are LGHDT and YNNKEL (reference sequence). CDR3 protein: CASRETGVAETQYF. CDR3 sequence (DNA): TGTGCCAGCAGGGAAACGGGAGTCGCAGAGACCCAGTACTTC.

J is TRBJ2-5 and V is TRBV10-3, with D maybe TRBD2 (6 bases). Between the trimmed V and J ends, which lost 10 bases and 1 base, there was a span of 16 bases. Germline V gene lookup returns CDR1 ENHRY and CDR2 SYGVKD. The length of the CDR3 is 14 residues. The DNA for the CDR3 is TGTGCCAGTGCGAGGGGAGGACCCCAAGAGACCCAGTACTTC. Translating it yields CASARGGPQETQYF.

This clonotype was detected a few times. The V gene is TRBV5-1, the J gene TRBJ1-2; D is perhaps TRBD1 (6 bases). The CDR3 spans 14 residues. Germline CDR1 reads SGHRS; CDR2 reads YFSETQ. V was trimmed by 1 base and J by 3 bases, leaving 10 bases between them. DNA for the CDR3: TGCGCCAGCAGCTTGTCAGGGGAGGACTATGGCTACACCTTC. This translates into CASSLSGEDYGYTF. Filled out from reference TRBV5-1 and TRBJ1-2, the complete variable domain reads KAGVTQTPRYLIKTRGQQVTLSCSPISGHRSVSWYQQTPGQGLQFLFEYFSETQRNKGNFPGRFSGRQFSNSRSEMNVSTLELGDSALYLCASSLSGEDYGYTFGSGTRLTVV.

As DNA, the CDR3 is TGTGCCAGCACGGGCGGGAGCATGGAGACCCAGTACTTC. Its translation is CASTGGSMETQYF. This chain connects TRBV12-3 or TRBV12-4 to TRBJ2-5, with 7 nucleotides matching TRBD2. There are 13 residues in the CDR3. Losses at the gene ends were 7 bases for V and 5 bases for J; bases not matched to a gene: 7.